The 8 T cell receptor beta chains reported below all come from one sample, sequenced in a study of control samples from healthy donors and cancer patients. TCRdb's copy holds only in-frame clones and misses some; the assay was immunoSEQ multiplex PCR. The sample shows roughly 69,000 clones, 65% to 85% of them seen only once. Sequencing was carried out using blood. The receptor source for this set is a man aged 55 to 70 in good health.

The chain uses TRBV7-9 and TRBJ1-2; tentative D call: TRBD1 (5 bases). Trimming left V 4 bases short and J 4 bases short, with 13 bases between. The CDR3 covers 14 residues. Germline loops: CDR1 SEHNR, CDR2 FQNEAQ (reference sequence). The CDR3 spells CASSSGGSGYGYTF. In DNA, the CDR3 is TGTGCCAGCAGCTCCGGGGGGTCCGGCTATGGCTACACCTTC.

The rearrangement joins TRBV7-9 to TRBJ2-1, with TRBD2 as a possible D gene (6 bases). This CDR3 comprises 15 residues. Deletions cut 1 base from V and 8 bases from J, with 15 bases between. The V gene's germline CDR1 is SEHNR and CDR2 FQNEAQ (reference sequence). CDR3 residues: CASSLGPPEGDEQFF. CDR3 nucleotide sequence: TGTGCCAGCAGCTTAGGGCCCCCGGAGGGCGATGAGCAGTTCTTC.

The chain employs TRBV11-2 and TRBJ2-7; D might be TRBD1 or TRBD2, each matching 5 bases. Trimming left V 5 bases short and J 7 bases short, with 21 bases between. This CDR3 region has 15 residues. Germline values: CDR1 SGHAT, CDR2 FQNNGV. In DNA form, the CDR3 reads TGTGCCAGCAGCGACCACCTGAGGGGAAGTAGGGAGCAGTACTTC. Protein sequence: CASSDHLRGSREQYF.

The V call is TRBV6-4, the J call TRBJ1-1; D is uncertain. Germline CDR1 and CDR2: MRHNA and SNTAGT. Trimming shortened V by 9 bases and J by 2 bases, and 16 bases separated the two germline ends. The CDR3 is 14 residues long. This CDR3 is CARLEEEYNTEAFF. CDR3 nucleotides: TGTGCCAGACTGGAGGAGGAGTATAACACTGAAGCTTTCTTT.

This clone has only one observation. J is TRBJ2-3 and V is TRBV6-6, with 10 bases identical to TRBD1. Germline trimming cut 6 bases from V and 1 base from J; bases unmatched to any gene: 13. There are 18 residues in the CDR3. The germline V gene has CDR1 MNHNY and CDR2 SVGAGI (reference sequence). The CDR3 loop reads CASRRQGATWGGTDTQYF. For the CDR3, the DNA is TGTGCCAGCAGACGACAGGGGGCAACCTGGGGGGGCACAGATACGCAGTATTTT.

The DNA of the CDR3 is TGTGCCACTAGAGGGACAGGGAGGACTGAAGCTTTCTTT. Residues: CATRGTGRTEAFF. The chain employs TRBV27 and TRBJ1-1; 9 positions agree with TRBD1. The CDR3 consists of 13 residues. Germline CDR1 and CDR2: MNHEY and SMNVEV (reference sequence). Trimming removed 10 bases from V and 5 bases from J; junction bases left unmatched: 8.

The chain is built from TRBV6-5 and TRBJ1-6; possibly TRBD1 for D (6 bases). With 5 bases removed from V and 9 bases from J, the gap between germline ends came to 11 bases. Germline CDR1 reads MNHEY; CDR2 reads SVGAGI. This CDR3 is built from 13 residues. CDR3 region: CASSLRTASPLHF. In DNA, the CDR3 is TGTGCCAGCAGTCTTCGGACAGCTTCACCCCTCCACTTT.

V is TRBV5-1 and J is TRBJ1-4, with unresolved D. The CDR3 runs 16 residues. The germline V gene encodes CDR1 SGHRS and CDR2 YFSETQ. Trimming took off 4 bases at V and 0 bases at J, with 13 bases between the two ends. CDR3 residues: CASSPFIRSTNEKLFF. The CDR3 DNA reads as TGCGCCAGCAGCCCCTTTATCCGTTCAACTAATGAAAAACTGTTTTTT.